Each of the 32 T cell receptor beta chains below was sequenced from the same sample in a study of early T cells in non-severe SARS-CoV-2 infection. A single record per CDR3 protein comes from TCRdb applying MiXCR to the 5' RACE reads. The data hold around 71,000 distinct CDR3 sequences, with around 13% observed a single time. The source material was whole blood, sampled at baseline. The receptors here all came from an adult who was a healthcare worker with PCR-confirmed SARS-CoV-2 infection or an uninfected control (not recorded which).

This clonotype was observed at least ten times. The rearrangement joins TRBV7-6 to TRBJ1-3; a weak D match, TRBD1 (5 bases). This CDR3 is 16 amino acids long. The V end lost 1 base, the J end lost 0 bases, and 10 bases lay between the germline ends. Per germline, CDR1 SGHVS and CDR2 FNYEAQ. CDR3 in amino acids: CASSLGQPRSGNTIYF. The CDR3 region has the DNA TGTGCCAGCAGCTTAGGACAGCCCCGCTCTGGAAACACCATATATTTT. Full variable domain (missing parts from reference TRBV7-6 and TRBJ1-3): GAGVSQSPRYKVTKRGQDVALRCDPISGHVSLYWYRQALGQGPEFLTYFNYEAQQDKSGLPNDRFSAERPEGSISTLTIQRTEQRDSAMYRCASSLGQPRSGNTIYFGEGSWLTVV.

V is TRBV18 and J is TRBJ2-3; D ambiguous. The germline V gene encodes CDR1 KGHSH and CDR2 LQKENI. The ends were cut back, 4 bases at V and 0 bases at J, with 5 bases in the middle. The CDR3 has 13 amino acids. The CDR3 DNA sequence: TGTGCCAGCTCACTAACCAGCACAGATACGCAGTATTTT. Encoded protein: CASSLTSTDTQYF. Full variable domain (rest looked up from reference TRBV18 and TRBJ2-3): NAGVMQNPRHLVRRRGQEARLRCSPMKGHSHVYWYRQLPEEGLKFMVYLQKENIIDESGMPKERFSAEFPKEGPSILRIQQVVRGDSAAYFCASSLTSTDTQYFGPGTRLTVL.

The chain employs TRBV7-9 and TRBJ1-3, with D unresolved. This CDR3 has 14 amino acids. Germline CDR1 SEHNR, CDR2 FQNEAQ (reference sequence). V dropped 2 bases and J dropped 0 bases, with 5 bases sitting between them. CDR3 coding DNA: TGTGCCAGCAGCTTATCTATCTCTGGAAACACCATATATTTT. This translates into CASSLSISGNTIYF.

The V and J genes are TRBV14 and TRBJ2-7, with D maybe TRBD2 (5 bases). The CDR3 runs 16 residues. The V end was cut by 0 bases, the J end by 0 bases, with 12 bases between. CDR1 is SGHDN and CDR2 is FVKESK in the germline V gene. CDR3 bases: TGTGCCAGCAGCCAAGACCTCGGACTCAGCTCCTACGAGCAGTACTTC. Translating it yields CASSQDLGLSSYEQYF.

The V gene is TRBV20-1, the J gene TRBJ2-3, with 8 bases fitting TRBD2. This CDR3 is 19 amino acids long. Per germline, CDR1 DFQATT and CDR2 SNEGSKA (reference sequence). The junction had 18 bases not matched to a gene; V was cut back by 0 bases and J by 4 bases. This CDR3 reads CSAREDLAGLYLGADTQYF. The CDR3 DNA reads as TGCAGTGCTAGAGAGGACCTAGCGGGCCTATACCTTGGGGCAGATACGCAGTATTTT.

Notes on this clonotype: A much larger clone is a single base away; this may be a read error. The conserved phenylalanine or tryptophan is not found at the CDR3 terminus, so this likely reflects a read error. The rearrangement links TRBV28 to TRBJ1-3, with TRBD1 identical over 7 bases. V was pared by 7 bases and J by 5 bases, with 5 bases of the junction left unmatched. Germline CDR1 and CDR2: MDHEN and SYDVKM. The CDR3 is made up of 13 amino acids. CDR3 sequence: CASNDRARNTIYL. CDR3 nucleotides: TGTGCCAGCAACGACAGGGCTAGAAACACCATATATCTT.

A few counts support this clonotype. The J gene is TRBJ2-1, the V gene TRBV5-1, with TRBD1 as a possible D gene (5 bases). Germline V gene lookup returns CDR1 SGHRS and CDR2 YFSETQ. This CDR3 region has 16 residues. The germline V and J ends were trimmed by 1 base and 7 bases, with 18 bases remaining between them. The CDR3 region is CASSLFAGFPGNEQFF. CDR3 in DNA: TGCGCCAGCAGCTTGTTTGCAGGGTTTCCAGGGAATGAGCAGTTCTTC. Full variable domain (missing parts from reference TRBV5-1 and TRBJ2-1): KAGVTQTPRYLIKTRGQQVTLSCSPISGHRSVSWYQQTPGQGLQFLFEYFSETQRNKGNFPGRFSGRQFSNSRSEMNVSTLELGDSALYLCASSLFAGFPGNEQFFGPGTRLTVL.

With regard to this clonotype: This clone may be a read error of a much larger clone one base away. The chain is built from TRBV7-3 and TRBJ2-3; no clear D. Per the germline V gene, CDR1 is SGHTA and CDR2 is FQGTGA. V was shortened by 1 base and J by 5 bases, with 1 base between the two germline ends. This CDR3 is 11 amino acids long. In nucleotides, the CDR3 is TGTGCCAGCAGCTTAAAAGATACGCAGTATTTT. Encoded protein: CASSLKDTQYF.

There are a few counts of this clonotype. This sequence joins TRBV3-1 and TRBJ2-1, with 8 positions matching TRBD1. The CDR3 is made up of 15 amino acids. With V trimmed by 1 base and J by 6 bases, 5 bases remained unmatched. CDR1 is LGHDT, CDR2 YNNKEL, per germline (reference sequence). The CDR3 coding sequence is TGTGCCAGCAGCCAAGGACAGGGGCTAAGCAATGAGCAGTTCTTC. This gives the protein CASSQGQGLSNEQFF.

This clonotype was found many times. The CDR3 nucleotides read TGTGCCAGCAGTTCGCAAGGGGGGAAGACTAGCTCCTACGAGCAGTACTTC. Protein product: CASSSQGGKTSSYEQYF. V is TRBV28 and J is TRBJ2-7; either TRBD1 or TRBD2 may fit D (6 bases each). The V end lost 4 bases, the J end lost 0 bases, and 19 bases lay between the germline ends. In germline, CDR1 is MDHEN, CDR2 SYDVKM. CDR3 size: 17 residues.

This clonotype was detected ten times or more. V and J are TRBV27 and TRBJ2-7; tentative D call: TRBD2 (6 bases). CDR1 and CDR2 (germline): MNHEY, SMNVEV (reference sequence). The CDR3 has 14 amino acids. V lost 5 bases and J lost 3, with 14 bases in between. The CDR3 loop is CASSIAQGGYEQYF. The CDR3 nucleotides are TGTGCCAGCAGTATTGCCCAGGGAGGCTACGAGCAGTACTTC.

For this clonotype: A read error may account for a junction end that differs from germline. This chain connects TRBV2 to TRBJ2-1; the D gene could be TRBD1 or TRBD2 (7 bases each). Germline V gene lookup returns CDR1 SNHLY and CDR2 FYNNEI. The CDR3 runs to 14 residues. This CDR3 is CASAGGGSTYEQSF. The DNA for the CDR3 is TGTGCCAGCGCAGGGGGGGGAAGTACCTATGAGCAGTCCTTC.

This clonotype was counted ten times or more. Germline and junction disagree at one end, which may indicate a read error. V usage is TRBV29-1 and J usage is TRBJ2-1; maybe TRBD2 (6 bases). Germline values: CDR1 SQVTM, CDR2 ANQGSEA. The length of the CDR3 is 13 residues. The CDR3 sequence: CSLEGKRDNEQFF. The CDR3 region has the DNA TGCAGCCTTGAAGGAAAGCGGGACAATGAGCAGTTCTTC.

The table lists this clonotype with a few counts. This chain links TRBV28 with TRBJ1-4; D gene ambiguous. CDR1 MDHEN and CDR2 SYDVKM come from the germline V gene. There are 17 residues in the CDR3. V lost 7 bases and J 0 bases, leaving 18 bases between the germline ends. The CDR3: CASKSRVPAATNEKLFF. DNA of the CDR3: TGTGCCAGCAAGTCGAGGGTCCCGGCGGCAACTAATGAAAAACTGTTTTTT. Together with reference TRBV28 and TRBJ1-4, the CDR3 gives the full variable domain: DVKVTQSSRYLVKRTGEKVFLECVQDMDHENMFWYRQDPGLGLRLIYFSYDVKMKEKGDIPEGYSVSREKKERFSLILESASTNQTSMYLCASKSRVPAATNEKLFFGSGTQLSVL.

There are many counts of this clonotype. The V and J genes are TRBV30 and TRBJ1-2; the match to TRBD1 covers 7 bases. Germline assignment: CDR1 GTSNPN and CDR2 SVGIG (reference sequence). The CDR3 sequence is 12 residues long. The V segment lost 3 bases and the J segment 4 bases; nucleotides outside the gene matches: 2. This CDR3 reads CAWRTGSYGYTF. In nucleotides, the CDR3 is TGTGCCTGGAGGACAGGGAGCTATGGCTACACCTTC.

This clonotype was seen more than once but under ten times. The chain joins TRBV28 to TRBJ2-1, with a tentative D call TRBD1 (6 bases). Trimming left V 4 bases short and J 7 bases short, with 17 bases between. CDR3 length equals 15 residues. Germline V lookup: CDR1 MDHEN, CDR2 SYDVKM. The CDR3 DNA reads TGTGCCAGCAGTTCGCCCTCCCCAGGGACAAATGAGCAGTTCTTC. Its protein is CASSSPSPGTNEQFF.

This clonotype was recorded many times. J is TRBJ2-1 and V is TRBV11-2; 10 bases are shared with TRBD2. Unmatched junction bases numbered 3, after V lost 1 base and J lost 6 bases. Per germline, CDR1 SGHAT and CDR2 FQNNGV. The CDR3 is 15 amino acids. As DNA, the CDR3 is TGTGCCAGCAGCTTAGTCCTAGCGGGAGTCAATGAGCAGTTCTTC. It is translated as CASSLVLAGVNEQFF.

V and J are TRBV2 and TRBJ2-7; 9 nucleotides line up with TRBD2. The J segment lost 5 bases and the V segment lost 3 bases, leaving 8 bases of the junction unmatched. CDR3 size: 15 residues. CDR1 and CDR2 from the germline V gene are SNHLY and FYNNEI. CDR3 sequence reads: CASSDGIAGVNEQYF. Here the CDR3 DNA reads TGTGCCAGCAGTGACGGAATAGCGGGAGTTAACGAGCAGTACTTC.

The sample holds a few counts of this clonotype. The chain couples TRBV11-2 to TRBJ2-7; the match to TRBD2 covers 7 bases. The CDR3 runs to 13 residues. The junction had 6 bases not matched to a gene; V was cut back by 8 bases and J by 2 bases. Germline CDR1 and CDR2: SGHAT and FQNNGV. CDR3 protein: CASVPAGPYEQYF. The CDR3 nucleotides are TGTGCCAGCGTTCCAGCGGGGCCCTACGAGCAGTACTTC.

The CDR3 sequence is CASLYRASYEQYF. CDR3 bases: TGTGCCAGCCTTTACAGGGCATCCTACGAGCAGTACTTC. The V and J genes are TRBV28 and TRBJ2-7, with D possibly matching TRBD1 (6 bases). The germline V gene has CDR1 MDHEN and CDR2 SYDVKM. This CDR3 contains 13 residues. The V gene lost 8 bases and the J gene lost 1 base, with 12 bases spanning the gap.

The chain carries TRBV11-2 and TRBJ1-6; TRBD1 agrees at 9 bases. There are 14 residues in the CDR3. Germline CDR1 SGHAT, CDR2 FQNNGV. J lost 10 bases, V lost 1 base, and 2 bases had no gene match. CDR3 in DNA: TGTGCCAGCAGCTTAGGGACAGGGGTGTCACCCCTCCACTTT. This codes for CASSLGTGVSPLHF.

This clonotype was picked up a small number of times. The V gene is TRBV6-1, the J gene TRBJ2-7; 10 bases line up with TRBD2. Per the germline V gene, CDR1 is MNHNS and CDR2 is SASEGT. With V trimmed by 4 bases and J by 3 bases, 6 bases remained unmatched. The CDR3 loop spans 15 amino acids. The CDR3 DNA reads TGTGCCAGCAGTGGAAGACTAGCGGGTTTCTACGAGCAGTACTTC. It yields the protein CASSGRLAGFYEQYF.

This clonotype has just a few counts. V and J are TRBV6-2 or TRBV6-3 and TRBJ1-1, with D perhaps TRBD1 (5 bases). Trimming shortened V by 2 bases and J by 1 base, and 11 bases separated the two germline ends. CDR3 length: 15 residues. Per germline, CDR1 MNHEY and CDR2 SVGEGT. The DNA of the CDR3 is TGTGCCAGCAGTTACATGGGACGCCAGAACACTGAAGCTTTCTTT. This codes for CASSYMGRQNTEAFF.

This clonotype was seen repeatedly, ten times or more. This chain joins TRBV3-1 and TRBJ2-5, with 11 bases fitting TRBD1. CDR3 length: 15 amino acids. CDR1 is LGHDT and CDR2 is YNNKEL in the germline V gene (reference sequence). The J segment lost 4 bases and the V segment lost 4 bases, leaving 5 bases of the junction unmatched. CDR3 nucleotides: TGTGCCAGCAGCCCGACCGGGACAGGGGGAGAGACCCAGTACTTC. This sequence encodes CASSPTGTGGETQYF.

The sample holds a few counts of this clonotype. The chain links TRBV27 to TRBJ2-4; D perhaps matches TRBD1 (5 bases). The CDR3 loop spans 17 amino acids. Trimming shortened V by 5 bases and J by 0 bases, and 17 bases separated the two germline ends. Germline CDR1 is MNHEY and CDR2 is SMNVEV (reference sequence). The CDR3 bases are TGTGCCAGCAGTACCCGAAGGGGCGGTAGAGCCAAAAACATTCAGTACTTC. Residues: CASSTRRGGRAKNIQYF.

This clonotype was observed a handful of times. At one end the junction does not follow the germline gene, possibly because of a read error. The CDR3 region is CASSLEGSSYNEQLF. DNA of the CDR3: TGCGCCAGCAGCTTGGAGGGGAGCTCCTACAATGAGCAGCTCTTC. This sequence joins TRBV5-1 and TRBJ2-1, with D possibly called TRBD1 or TRBD2 (5 bases each). The CDR3 has 15 residues. The germline CDR1 and CDR2 sequences are SGHRS and YFSETQ.

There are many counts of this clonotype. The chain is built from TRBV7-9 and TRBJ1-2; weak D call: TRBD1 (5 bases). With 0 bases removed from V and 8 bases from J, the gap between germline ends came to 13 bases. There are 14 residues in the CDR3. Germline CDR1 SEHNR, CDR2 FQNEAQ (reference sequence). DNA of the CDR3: TGTGCCAGCAGCTTAGCGATCGGGGCACCCGGCTACACCTTC. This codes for CASSLAIGAPGYTF.

The DNA for the CDR3 is TGTGCCAGCAGCTTGGGGAGTCACAGCTCCTACAATGAGCAGTTCTTC. This sequence encodes CASSLGSHSSYNEQFF. This chain uses TRBV5-4 with TRBJ2-1, with no clear D. The CDR3 runs to 16 residues. Germline-derived CDR1 and CDR2 are SGHNT and YYREEE (reference sequence). With 0 bases removed from V and 0 bases from J, the gap between germline ends came to 10 bases.

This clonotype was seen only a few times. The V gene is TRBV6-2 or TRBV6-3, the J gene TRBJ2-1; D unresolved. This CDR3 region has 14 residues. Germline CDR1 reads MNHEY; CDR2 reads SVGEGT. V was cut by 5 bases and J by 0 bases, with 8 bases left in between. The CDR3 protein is CASSLDPSYNEQFF. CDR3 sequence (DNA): TGTGCCAGCAGTCTGGACCCCTCCTACAATGAGCAGTTCTTC.

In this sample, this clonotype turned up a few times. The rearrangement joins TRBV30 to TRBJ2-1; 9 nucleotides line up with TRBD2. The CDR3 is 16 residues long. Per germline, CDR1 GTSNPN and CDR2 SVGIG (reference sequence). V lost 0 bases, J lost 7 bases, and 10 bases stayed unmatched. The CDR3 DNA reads TGTGCCTGGAGTGTATTTAGTAGCGGGAGATATAATGAGCAGTTCTTC. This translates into CAWSVFSSGRYNEQFF.

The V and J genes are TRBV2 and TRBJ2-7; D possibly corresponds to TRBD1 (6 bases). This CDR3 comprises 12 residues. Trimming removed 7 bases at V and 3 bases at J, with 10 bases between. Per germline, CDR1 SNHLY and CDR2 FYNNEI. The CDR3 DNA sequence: TGTGCCAGCACTATGGACAGCTACGAGCAGTACTTC. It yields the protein CASTMDSYEQYF.

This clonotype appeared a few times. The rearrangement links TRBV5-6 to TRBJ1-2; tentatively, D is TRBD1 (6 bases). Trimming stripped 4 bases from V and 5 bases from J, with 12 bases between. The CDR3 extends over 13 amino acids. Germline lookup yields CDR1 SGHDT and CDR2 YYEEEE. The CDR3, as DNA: TGTGCCAGCAGCGTCAGGGGTAGATATGGCTACACCTTC. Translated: CASSVRGRYGYTF.